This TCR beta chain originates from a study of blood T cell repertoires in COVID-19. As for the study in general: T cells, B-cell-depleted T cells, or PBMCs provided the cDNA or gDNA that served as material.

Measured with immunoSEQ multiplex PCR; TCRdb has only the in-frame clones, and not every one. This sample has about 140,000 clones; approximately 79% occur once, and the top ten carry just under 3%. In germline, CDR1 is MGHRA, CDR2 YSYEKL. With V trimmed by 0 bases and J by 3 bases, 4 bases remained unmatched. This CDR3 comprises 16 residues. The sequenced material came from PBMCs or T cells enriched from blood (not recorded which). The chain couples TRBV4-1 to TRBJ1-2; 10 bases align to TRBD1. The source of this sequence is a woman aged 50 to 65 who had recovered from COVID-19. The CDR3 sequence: CASSQERGQGHYGYTF. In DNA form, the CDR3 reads TGCGCCAGCAGCCAAGAAAGGGGACAGGGGCACTATGGCTACACCTTC.